A single sample gave rise to the 26 T cell receptor beta chains below, sequenced in a study of cytomegalovirus exposure and HLA in healthy donors. Sequencing used immunoSEQ multiplex PCR; TCRdb keeps in-frame clones, though not all of them. The profile shows 200,000 to 250,000 clones, 80% to 90% of them singletons. Sequenced input: PBMCs. The receptors shown here come from a man aged 18-30 years in good health and CMV-seronegative.

For the CDR3, the DNA is TGCGCCAGCAGCCAAGATCAGCAGGGTGGGGGGAGAGGCTACACCTTC. It yields the protein CASSQDQQGGGRGYTF. The chain couples TRBV4-1 to TRBJ1-2, with a weak D call TRBD1 (5 bases). V was trimmed by 0 bases and J by 8 bases, leaving 19 bases between them. The germline CDR1 and CDR2 sequences are MGHRA and YSYEKL. The CDR3 totals 16 residues.

The chain joins TRBV5-1 to TRBJ2-3, with 13 bases identical to TRBD2. Germline V lookup: CDR1 SGHRS, CDR2 YFSETQ. This CDR3 comprises 16 residues. V shed 4 bases and J 6 bases; nucleotides not matched to a gene: 8. CDR3 in DNA: TGCGCCAGCAGCCTAGGACTAGCGGGAGTATACGATACGCAGTATTTT. This sequence encodes CASSLGLAGVYDTQYF.

The V gene is TRBV5-1, the J gene TRBJ2-4; perhaps TRBD2 as D (5 bases). The ends were cut back, 2 bases at V and 2 bases at J, with 8 bases in the middle. This CDR3 region has 14 residues. Germline V gene sequence: CDR1 SGHRS, CDR2 YFSETQ. The CDR3 sequence: CASSLSGTKNIQYF. The CDR3 nucleotides read TGCGCCAGCAGCTTATCGGGAACCAAAAACATTCAGTACTTC.

This clone came up a few times. The rearrangement uses TRBV30 and TRBJ1-2, with D perhaps TRBD1 (5 bases). This CDR3 is 14 amino acids long. The ends were cut back, 2 bases at V and 4 bases at J, with 14 bases in the middle. Looked up from germline, CDR1 is GTSNPN and CDR2 is SVGIG (reference sequence). This CDR3 is CAWSPLRVGYGYTF. CDR3 DNA: TGTGCCTGGAGTCCCCTCAGGGTGGGCTATGGCTACACCTTC.

This chain connects TRBV7-9 to TRBJ2-2; weak D call: TRBD1 (5 bases). V was clipped by 4 bases and J by 14 bases, with 14 bases between them. The CDR3 covers 12 residues. Germline assignment: CDR1 SEHNR and CDR2 FQNEAQ (reference sequence). This CDR3 reads CASSSDSLLLFF. In nucleotides, the CDR3 is TGTGCCAGCAGCTCAGACAGTCTTCTCCTGTTTTTT.

This chain links TRBV7-6 with TRBJ1-2, with TRBD1 as a possible D gene (5 bases). Germline values: CDR1 SGHVS, CDR2 FNYEAQ. The ends were cut back, 5 bases at V and 3 bases at J, with 10 bases in the middle. The CDR3 consists of 13 residues. The CDR3 protein is CASSQGQDYGYTF. In nucleotides, the CDR3 is TGTGCCAGCAGCCAAGGACAAGACTATGGCTACACCTTC. The entire variable domain, with the rest obtained from reference TRBV7-6 and TRBJ1-2, is as follows: GAGVSQSPRYKVTKRGQDVALRCDPISGHVSLYWYRQALGQGPEFLTYFNYEAQQDKSGLPNDRFSAERPEGSISTLTIQRTEQRDSAMYRCASSQGQDYGYTFGSGTRLTVV.

In its sample, this clone was seen once. V is TRBV28 and J is TRBJ1-1, with a weak D call TRBD1 (5 bases). The V end lost 5 bases, the J end lost 1 base, and 14 bases lay between the germline ends. Germline assignment: CDR1 MDHEN and CDR2 SYDVKM. CDR3 size: 15 residues. The CDR3 here is CASSEWRGRNTEAFF. The CDR3 nucleotides read TGTGCCAGCAGTGAGTGGCGGGGCCGGAACACTGAAGCTTTCTTT.

This chain uses TRBV30 with TRBJ2-7; weak D call: TRBD1 (6 bases). CDR1 GTSNPN and CDR2 SVGIG come from the germline V gene (reference sequence). Trimming left V 1 base short and J 4 bases short, with 14 bases between. This CDR3 has 14 residues. The CDR3 DNA follows: TGTGCCTGGAGTGCCGACCGGACAGTATACGAGCAGTACTTC. Protein sequence: CAWSADRTVYEQYF.

This clone was counted once. This sequence joins TRBV5-1 and TRBJ2-1; 8 bases are shared with TRBD2. The CDR3 is 16 residues long. CDR1 is SGHRS and CDR2 is YFSETQ in the germline V gene. V gave up 4 bases and J gave up 0 bases; unmatched junction bases: 6. The CDR3 sequence: CASSPAGGRSYNEQFF. CDR3 nucleotide sequence: TGCGCCAGCAGCCCTGCGGGGGGACGCTCCTACAATGAGCAGTTCTTC. The full variable domain, with the rest looked up from reference TRBV5-1 and TRBJ2-1, is KAGVTQTPRYLIKTRGQQVTLSCSPISGHRSVSWYQQTPGQGLQFLFEYFSETQRNKGNFPGRFSGRQFSNSRSEMNVSTLELGDSALYLCASSPAGGRSYNEQFFGPGTRLTVL.

This clone was counted a single time. The gene calls are TRBV4-3 and TRBJ2-7, with 9 bases that match TRBD2. Losses at the gene ends were 1 base for V and 5 bases for J; bases not matched to a gene: 12. The CDR3 is made up of 17 amino acids. In germline, CDR1 is LGHNA, CDR2 YSLEER. The CDR3 DNA follows: TGCGCCAGCAGCCAAGGTTTGGGGACTAGCATGGCCCACGAGCAGTACTTC. Translation: CASSQGLGTSMAHEQYF.

The genes are TRBV30 and TRBJ2-7; 8 bases map to TRBD2. V was pared by 3 bases and J by 0 bases, with 4 bases of the junction left unmatched. The CDR3 is made up of 14 amino acids. Germline values: CDR1 GTSNPN, CDR2 SVGIG (reference sequence). For the CDR3, the DNA is TGTGCCTGGAGGGGACTAGACCGCTCCTACGAGCAGTACTTC. Translation: CAWRGLDRSYEQYF.

This sequence joins TRBV10-1 and TRBJ1-5; D is possibly TRBD1 (5 bases). Trimming removed 7 bases at V and 9 bases at J, with 13 bases between. The germline V gene has CDR1 WNHNN and CDR2 SYGVQD (reference sequence). There are 12 residues in the CDR3. The CDR3 region has the DNA TGCGCCAGCATTTGCAGGGTTTCGCCCCAGCATTTT. Amino acids: CASICRVSPQHF.

The chain joins TRBV9 to TRBJ1-2; D is perhaps TRBD1 (6 bases). Between the trimmed V and J ends, which lost 3 bases and 3 bases, there was a span of 12 bases. From germline, CDR1 is SGDLS and CDR2 YYNGEE. The CDR3 contains 14 residues. The CDR3 loop is CASSAPGQHYGYTF. In DNA, the CDR3 is TGTGCCAGCAGCGCCCCTGGACAGCACTATGGCTACACCTTC.

The chain uses TRBV7-2 and TRBJ1-5; possible D gene TRBD1, 5 bases. This CDR3 comprises 16 residues. The germline CDR1 and CDR2 sequences are SGHTA and FQGNSA. V was shortened by 1 base and J by 0 bases, with 10 bases between the two germline ends. The chain's CDR3 is CASSLVAGLSNQPQHF. CDR3 in DNA: TGTGCCAGCAGCTTAGTGGCAGGGCTTAGCAATCAGCCCCAGCATTTT.

This sequence joins TRBV6-4 and TRBJ2-2; TRBD2 is a possible D gene (5 bases). There are 14 residues in the CDR3. The germline CDR1 and CDR2 sequences are MRHNA and SNTAGT. V lost 5 bases and J lost 1, with 8 bases in between. The CDR3 DNA sequence: TGTGCCAGCAGTCGGGGTCTGAACACCGGGGAGCTGTTTTTT. Its protein product is CASSRGLNTGELFF.

The rearrangement joins TRBV4-1 to TRBJ2-5; D may be TRBD2 (5 bases). V was shortened by 8 bases and J by 4 bases, with 20 bases between the two germline ends. This CDR3 region has 15 residues. Per the germline V gene, CDR1 is MGHRA and CDR2 is YSYEKL. The CDR3 DNA follows: TGCGCCAGCGCAACAAGATCCTGGACTGTAGAGACCCAGTACTTC. Translating gives CASATRSWTVETQYF.

The rearrangement uses TRBV20-1 and TRBJ1-2; D is unresolved. This CDR3 comprises 11 residues. The germline V and J ends were trimmed by 3 bases and 5 bases, with 7 bases remaining between them. Per the germline V gene, CDR1 is DFQATT and CDR2 is SNEGSKA (reference sequence). The CDR3 protein is CSASPQYGYTF. The DNA of the CDR3 is TGCAGTGCTAGTCCCCAGTATGGCTACACCTTC.

The chain carries TRBV4-2 and TRBJ2-2; D might be TRBD2 (5 bases). Per germline, CDR1 LGHNA and CDR2 YNFKEQ. V was trimmed by 0 bases and J by 5 bases, leaving 13 bases between them. The CDR3 loop spans 16 amino acids. This CDR3 reads CASSQEGNRGTGELFF. The DNA of the CDR3 is TGTGCCAGCAGCCAAGAGGGAAATCGGGGAACCGGGGAGCTGTTTTTT.

The V call is TRBV27, the J call TRBJ1-5; D gene uncertain. The CDR3 loop spans 13 amino acids. V was shortened by 3 bases and J by 8 bases, with 11 bases between the two germline ends. CDR1 and CDR2 from the germline V gene are MNHEY and SMNVEV (reference sequence). CDR3 in amino acids: CASSFNRREPQHF. DNA of the CDR3: TGTGCCAGCAGTTTTAATCGGCGGGAGCCCCAGCATTTT.

V gene TRBV5-4 combines with J gene TRBJ2-5; D is possibly TRBD2 (5 bases). The V gene's germline CDR1 is SGHNT and CDR2 YYREEE (reference sequence). The length of the CDR3 is 15 residues. V lost 4 bases to trimming and J lost 4 bases, with 17 bases between them. CDR3 amino acids: CASSRPPTSAETQYF. CDR3 bases: TGTGCCAGCAGCCGTCCACCCACTAGTGCAGAGACCCAGTACTTC.

This chain links TRBV5-1 with TRBJ2-2, with TRBD2 matching 12 bases. Losses at the gene ends were 4 bases for V and 9 bases for J; bases not matched to a gene: 7. The CDR3 contains 15 residues. Germline CDR1 reads SGHRS; CDR2 reads YFSETQ. The CDR3 region has the DNA TGCGCCAGCAGCCCGCTAGCGGGGGGGGACCGGGAGCTGTTTTTT. It specifies CASSPLAGGDRELFF.

This clone was observed a handful of times. The chain has TRBV19 and TRBJ2-1; a weak D match, TRBD1 (7 bases). Germline CDR1 is LNHDA and CDR2 is SQIVND (reference sequence). This CDR3 comprises 16 residues. Trimming removed 1 base from V and 6 bases from J, with 16 bases in between. CDR3 sequence reads: CASSIVEGQGGNEQFF. The CDR3 DNA is TGTGCCAGTAGTATAGTGGAGGGCCAGGGGGGCAATGAGCAGTTCTTC. The entire variable domain, with the rest obtained from reference TRBV19 and TRBJ2-1, is as follows: DGGITQSPKYLFRKEGQNVTLSCEQNLNHDAMYWYRQDPGQGLRLIYYSQIVNDFQKGDIAEGYSVSREKKESFPLTVTSAQKNPTAFYLCASSIVEGQGGNEQFFGPGTRLTVL.

The chain recombines TRBV19 with TRBJ2-2; 7 nucleotides line up with TRBD2. The CDR3 consists of 15 residues. Trimming cost V 6 bases and J 3 bases; bases outside gene matches: 7. Germline CDR1 is LNHDA and CDR2 is SQIVND (reference sequence). The CDR3 DNA reads TGTGCCAGTAGGCGGGAGCGGTTGGACACCGGGGAGCTGTTTTTT. Translated: CASRRERLDTGELFF.

V and J are TRBV21-1 and TRBJ1-2. TRBV21-1 corresponds to a pseudogene. This CDR3 contains 10 residues. The DNA of the CDR3 is TGTGCCTCCGGGGGCTATGGCTACACCTTC. Amino acid sequence: CASGGYGYTF.

The table lists this clone with a count of one. The V call is TRBV7-2, the J call TRBJ2-7; 12 bases map to TRBD1. Germline V gives CDR1 SGHTA, CDR2 FQGNSA. The CDR3 is made up of 14 amino acids. V lost 1 base and J lost 6; bases outside the gene matches: 1. Here the CDR3 reads CASSLGGQGAEQYF. The CDR3 DNA reads as TGTGCCAGCAGCTTAGGGGGACAGGGGGCCGAGCAGTACTTC.

The rearrangement joins TRBV25-1 to TRBJ2-5, with D tentatively TRBD2 (5 bases). The CDR3 has 11 amino acids. Trimming shortened V by 9 bases and J by 5 bases, and 10 bases separated the two germline ends. Looked up from germline, CDR1 is MGHDK and CDR2 is SYGVNS. CDR3 bases: TGTGCCAGTGGGAGATCGGAGACCCAGTACTTC. The encoded protein is CASGRSETQYF.